These 20 T cell receptor beta chains share one sample of origin, sequenced in a study of cytomegalovirus exposure and HLA in healthy donors. Primers included in the PCR were 60 Vbeta and 13 Jbeta primers. This table comes from immunoSEQ multiplex PCR, and its TCRdb copy is limited to in-frame clones, with some not included. The data contain 100,000 to 150,000 clones, around 73% of them singletons. The specimen sequenced was PBMCs. These TCRs come from a man aged 60-69 years in good health and CMV-seropositive.

This rearrangement joins TRBV5-1 to TRBJ1-3; 7 bases map to TRBD1. CDR3 length equals 17 residues. The germline gives CDR1 SGHRS, CDR2 YFSETQ. Unmatched junction bases numbered 8, after V lost 0 bases and J lost 2 bases. Here the CDR3 reads CASSLVGYTGAGNTIYF. The CDR3 DNA sequence: TGCGCCAGCAGCTTGGTGGGATATACAGGGGCTGGAAACACCATATATTTT.

The chain uses TRBV6-5 and TRBJ1-4, with no clear D. With 1 base removed from V and 6 bases from J, the gap between germline ends came to 6 bases. Germline V lookup: CDR1 MNHEY, CDR2 SVGAGI. The CDR3 sequence is 13 residues long. CDR3 DNA: TGTGCCAGCAGTTACTTGGGAGATGAAAAACTGTTTTTT. Translated, it gives CASSYLGDEKLFF.

The table lists this clone with a few counts. The CDR3 DNA is TGTGCCAGTATGCGCGGGACAGGCCATGGCTACACCTTC. Amino acids: CASMRGTGHGYTF. The chain combines TRBV19 with TRBJ1-2, with 8 nucleotides matching TRBD1. V dropped 7 bases and J dropped 6; count of bases not matched to a gene: 7. Germline CDR1 and CDR2: LNHDA and SQIVND (reference sequence). This CDR3 region has 13 residues.

This rearrangement joins TRBV6-4 to TRBJ2-1, with TRBD2 matching 8 bases. Germline V lookup: CDR1 MRHNA, CDR2 SNTAGT. There are 15 residues in the CDR3. J lost 8 bases, V lost 6 bases, and 12 bases had no gene match. CDR3 protein: CASSGGAGAWDEQFF. DNA of the CDR3: TGTGCCAGCAGCGGGGGGGCAGGGGCCTGGGATGAGCAGTTCTTC.

The V and J genes are TRBV25-1 and TRBJ1-5, with D perhaps matching TRBD1 (5 bases). Germline V lookup: CDR1 MGHDK, CDR2 SYGVNS. This CDR3 comprises 17 residues. The V end was cut by 3 bases, the J end by 7 bases, with 22 bases between. The CDR3 nucleotides are TGTGCCAGCAGTGATTACCCCCTCGGGGGTCTGGAGCAGCCCCAGCATTTT. Its protein product is CASSDYPLGGLEQPQHF.

The rearrangement uses TRBV2 and TRBJ1-4, with D possibly TRBD1 on 6 matching bases. The germline gives CDR1 SNHLY, CDR2 FYNNEI. This CDR3 is built from 13 residues. V lost 4 bases and J 14 bases, leaving 17 bases between the germline ends. Here the CDR3 reads CASSASQTGFLFF. The CDR3, as DNA: TGTGCCAGCAGTGCGAGCCAAACAGGGTTTCTGTTTTTT.

The chain recombines TRBV10-3 with TRBJ2-7; 7 positions agree with TRBD1. CDR3 length: 14 residues. The V and J ends lost 6 bases and 3 bases, in that order; junction bases with no gene match: 8. Germline lookup yields CDR1 ENHRY and CDR2 SYGVKD. The CDR3 spells CAIRNGTVNYEQYF. CDR3 nucleotides: TGTGCCATCAGGAATGGGACAGTGAACTACGAGCAGTACTTC.

The chain links TRBV18 to TRBJ2-7, with TRBD2 as a possible D gene (6 bases). Germline V gene lookup returns CDR1 KGHSH and CDR2 LQKENI. The V end lost 2 bases, the J end lost 3 bases, and 8 bases lay between the germline ends. The CDR3 totals 13 residues. CDR3 bases: TGTGCCAGCTCACCAGGGGGGATCTACGAGCAGTACTTC. Its translation: CASSPGGIYEQYF. The complete variable domain, with remaining parts taken from reference TRBV18 and TRBJ2-7, reads NAGVMQNPRHLVRRRGQEARLRCSPMKGHSHVYWYRQLPEEGLKFMVYLQKENIIDESGMPKERFSAEFPKEGPSILRIQQVVRGDSAAYFCASSPGGIYEQYFGPGTRLTVT.

The chain links TRBV5-1 to TRBJ1-1, with TRBD1 matching 8 bases. Germline CDR1 reads SGHRS; CDR2 reads YFSETQ. J gave up 4 bases and V 5 bases, and 10 bases lay outside the gene matches. This CDR3 contains 15 residues. The CDR3 is CASSETGAHITEAFF. CDR3 DNA: TGCGCCAGCAGTGAGACAGGGGCCCATATCACTGAAGCTTTCTTT.

The J gene is TRBJ1-2, the V gene TRBV28; 7 nucleotides match TRBD1. This CDR3 comprises 14 residues. V trimming: 5 bases; J trimming: 4 bases; junction bases outside the gene matches: 7. CDR1 and CDR2 from the germline V gene are MDHEN and SYDVKM. CDR3 sequence: CASSPGQAFYGYTF. CDR3 bases: TGTGCCAGCAGTCCCGGACAGGCCTTCTATGGCTACACCTTC.

This clone was seen a few times. This chain links TRBV6-1 with TRBJ2-7, with a weak D call TRBD1 (5 bases). The CDR3 has 14 amino acids. Germline V gene lookup returns CDR1 MNHNS and CDR2 SASEGT. With 4 bases removed from V and 4 bases from J, the gap between germline ends came to 14 bases. The CDR3 nucleotides read TGTGCCAGCAGTGTAGGGGTTGGAACTTACGAGCAGTACTTC. It yields the protein CASSVGVGTYEQYF.

Concerning this clone itself: One end of the junction does not line up with germline, which may come from a read error. The gene calls are TRBV7-9 and TRBJ1-1; a weak D match, TRBD1 (6 bases). Germline assignment: CDR1 SEHNR and CDR2 FQNEAQ (reference sequence). This CDR3 is 14 amino acids long. The CDR3 DNA is TGTGCCAGCAGTTTAGCCAGGGGCAAAGATGAAGCTTTCTTT. This translates into CASSLARGKDEAFF.

The V call is TRBV5-6, the J call TRBJ1-2; weak D call: TRBD1 (5 bases). The CDR3 runs to 14 residues. V dropped 0 bases and J dropped 7 bases, with 13 bases sitting between them. CDR1 and CDR2 from the germline V gene are SGHDT and YYEEEE. The CDR3, as DNA: TGTGCCAGCAGCTTGGTTGGCGGGGCGGGTGGCTACACCTTC. Its translation is CASSLVGGAGGYTF.

The genes are TRBV9 and TRBJ2-1; D is undetermined. Trimming stripped 2 bases from V and 5 bases from J, with 20 bases between. Looked up from germline, CDR1 is SGDLS and CDR2 is YYNGEE. This CDR3 has 17 amino acids. The CDR3 region is CASSVGLSRSTNNEQFF. The CDR3, as DNA: TGTGCCAGCAGCGTGGGTCTCTCAAGATCAACTAACAATGAGCAGTTCTTC.

In nucleotides, the CDR3 is TGTGCCAGCAGATCCGGGACAGGAGAAGAGACCCAGTACTTC. It specifies CASRSGTGEETQYF. The rearrangement uses TRBV7-2 and TRBJ2-5; TRBD1 matches 8 bases. J gave up 3 bases and V 6 bases, and 6 bases lay outside the gene matches. Germline CDR1 and CDR2: SGHTA and FQGNSA. The CDR3 length is 14 residues.

V is TRBV2 and J is TRBJ1-6; a possible D gene is TRBD1 (5 bases). Per the germline V gene, CDR1 is SNHLY and CDR2 is FYNNEI. This CDR3 spans 14 amino acids. V lost 6 bases and J lost 6, with 12 bases in between. In DNA form, the CDR3 reads TGTGCCAGCAGGCAGGGAACTGTTAATTCACCCCTCCACTTT. Protein: CASRQGTVNSPLHF.

The V gene is TRBV7-9, the J gene TRBJ2-7; D call uncertain. The CDR3 is 14 amino acids. Germline V CDR1 and CDR2: SEHNR, FQNEAQ (reference sequence). Trimming cost V 0 bases and J 3 bases, with 9 bases left between them. The CDR3 DNA follows: TGTGCCAGCAGCTTAGCTGGCGAGGTCTACGAGCAGTACTTC. It translates to CASSLAGEVYEQYF.

Only a few counts were recorded for this clone. V is TRBV19 and J is TRBJ1-6; no reliable D call. The CDR3 loop spans 16 amino acids. V shed 7 bases and J shed 0 bases, with 13 bases lying between them. The V gene's germline CDR1 is LNHDA and CDR2 SQIVND (reference sequence). The CDR3 nucleotides are TGTGCCAGTAACCTAATGGGGAGCTCCTATAATTCACCCCTCCACTTT. Translating gives CASNLMGSSYNSPLHF.

The V gene is TRBV2, the J gene TRBJ1-3; D ambiguous. Germline CDR1 SNHLY, CDR2 FYNNEI. V lost 1 base and J 4 bases, leaving 11 bases between the germline ends. The CDR3 runs 15 residues. The CDR3 region is CASSEVTPPGNTIYF. The CDR3 bases are TGTGCCAGCAGTGAAGTGACACCCCCGGGAAACACCATATATTTT. The whole variable domain, filled in from reference TRBV2 and TRBJ1-3, reads EPEVTQTPSHQVTQMGQEVILRCVPISNHLYFYWYRQILGQKVEFLVSFYNNEISEKSEIFDDQFSVERPDGSNFTLKIRSTKLEDSAMYFCASSEVTPPGNTIYFGEGSWLTVV.

V is TRBV5-5 and J is TRBJ2-2, with 13 bases matching TRBD2. Germline CDR1 SGHKS, CDR2 YYEKEE (reference sequence). The J segment lost 0 bases and the V segment lost 2 bases, leaving 10 bases of the junction unmatched. This CDR3 region has 20 residues. CDR3 in amino acids: CASSFTLGLAGTTNTGELFF. In nucleotides, the CDR3 is TGTGCCAGCAGCTTTACCCTGGGACTAGCGGGGACTACGAACACCGGGGAGCTGTTTTTT.